The following is a T cell receptor beta chain sequence with its context. The CDR3 consists of 15 residues. V lost 6 bases, J lost 0 bases, and 14 bases lay in between. Germline V gene lookup returns CDR1 SEHNR and CDR2 FQNEAQ (reference sequence). This sample is part of a study of T cell changes during pregnancy in multiple sclerosis. Here immunoSEQ multiplex PCR was the method, and the copy in TCRdb shows in-frame clones only, minus some. The sample lists some 120,000 clones, about 90% occurring once. The sample in question was peripheral blood, obtained in the third trimester of pregnancy. The J gene is TRBJ1-1, the V gene TRBV7-9, with D tentatively TRBD1 (5 bases). The sequence was collected from a female donor with multiple sclerosis, enrolled in a pregnancy study. DNA of the CDR3: TGTGCCAGCAGGCCGACAGAGCCGGTGAACACTGAAGCTTTCTTT. This translates into CASRPTEPVNTEAFF.